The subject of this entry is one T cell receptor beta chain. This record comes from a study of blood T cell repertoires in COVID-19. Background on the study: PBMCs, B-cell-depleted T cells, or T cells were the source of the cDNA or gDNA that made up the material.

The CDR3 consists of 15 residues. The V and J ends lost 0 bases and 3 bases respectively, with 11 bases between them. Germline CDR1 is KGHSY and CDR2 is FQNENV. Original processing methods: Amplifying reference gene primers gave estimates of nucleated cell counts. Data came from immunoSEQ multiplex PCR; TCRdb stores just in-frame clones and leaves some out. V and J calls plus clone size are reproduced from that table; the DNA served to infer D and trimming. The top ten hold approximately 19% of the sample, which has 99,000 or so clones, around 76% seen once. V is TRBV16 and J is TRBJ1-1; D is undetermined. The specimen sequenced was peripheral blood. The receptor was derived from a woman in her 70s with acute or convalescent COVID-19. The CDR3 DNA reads TGTGCCAGCAGCCAATCCGACCGACGGGACACTGAAGCTTTCTTT. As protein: CASSQSDRRDTEAFF. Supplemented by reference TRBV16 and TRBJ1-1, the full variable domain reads GEEVAQTPKHLVRGEGQKAKLYCAPIKGHSYVFWYQQVLKNEFKFLISFQNENVFDETGMPKERFSAKCLPNSPCSLEIQATKLEDSAVYFCASSQSDRRDTEAFFGQGTRLTVV.